This entry concerns a single TCR beta chain. No antigen is known for it. The assay was immunoSEQ multiplex PCR, and TCRdb's table has in-frame clones only and misses some. The sample lists about 75,000 clones, 86% occurring once. This record comes from a study of OX40 agonist ivuxolimab in advanced cancers. Study overall: Three patients got partial responses; one had hepatocellular carcinoma and two had cutaneous melanoma. Findings and caveats of the study: Fewer expanded clones were found on average in CD4+ than in CD8+ T cells.

Germline CDR1 MNHNS, CDR2 SASEGT. V shed 3 bases and J shed 4 bases, with 12 bases lying between them. This CDR3 contains 14 residues. This receptor was taken from an adult with an advanced solid tumor such as melanoma, head and neck, liver or kidney cancer. V gene TRBV6-1 combines with J gene TRBJ1-1, with D tentatively TRBD1 (6 bases). Material: CD4+ or CD8+ T cells sorted from blood, obtained in a trial of the OX40 agonist ivuxolimab. DNA of the CDR3: TGTGCCAGCAGTGACCGGGACACCCCCACTGAAGCTTTCTTT. It translates to CASSDRDTPTEAFF.